This TCR beta chain was obtained from a study of human T cells and chemical hapten exposure. The length of the CDR3 is 15 residues. J was trimmed by 8 bases and V by 6 bases; bases with no gene match: 9. The time point here: patch test 2, 6 weeks after DPC sensitization. The treatment denotes: therapeutic diphenylcyclopropenone sensitization with weekly scalp DPC. Points from the study as a whole: Expanded TCRs showed more large CDR3 clusters than pre-sensitization or healthy control sets.

As for this clonotype: Its antigen is undetermined.

TCRdb reprocessed the RACE reads via MiXCR and lists one record per CDR3 protein. The data show just over 350,000 distinct CDR3 sequences, with about 6% seen just once and approximately 5.4% held by the top ten. This chain connects TRBV12-3 or TRBV12-4 to TRBJ2-3, with TRBD2 matching 12 bases. Here the sequenced sample was whole blood, taken in connection with sensitization to the hapten diphenylcyclopropenone (DPC). The clonotype originates from a young woman with alopecia areata. Some clones in this sample may be carry-over from other donors' samples. CDR3 nucleotide sequence: TGTGCCAGCAGCAGAACTAGCGGGGGGAAGGGTACGCAGTATTTT. Translation: CASSRTSGGKGTQYF.